Sequencing of this T cell receptor beta chain was carried out in a study of T cell repertoires in ileal Crohn's disease. Whole-study context: 30% to 40% were active smokers at surgery; median disease duration was roughly 8 years.

Described time point: neoterminal ileum biopsy at postoperative endoscopy, about 6 months after surgery. The data were produced by immunoSEQ multiplex PCR, yet TCRdb's version contains in-frame clones alone and is incomplete. The sample includes over 10,000 clones, 80% to 90% seen only once; the top ten take 17%. On this clone: As yet, its antigen is unknown.

Study findings and constraints: Postoperative endoscopy occurred within one year, median about 7 months.

Germline CDR1 and CDR2: SGHNT and YYREEE (reference sequence). The V end was cut by 2 bases, the J end by 3 bases, with 8 bases between. This CDR3 contains 13 residues. The sequenced material came from ileal tissue. The sequence came from an adult with Crohn's disease. This chain uses TRBV5-4 with TRBJ2-5; D remains unclear. The CDR3 loop is CASSLGREETQYF. The DNA of the CDR3 is TGTGCCAGCAGCTTAGGCCGGGAAGAGACCCAGTACTTC.